This T cell receptor (beta chain) came from a study of blood T cell repertoires in COVID-19 (dated by TCRdb to about 2020). Broadly, across the study: Collaborator samples came from the United States, Italy and Spain and covered acute and convalescent phases of COVID-19. Samples were obtained from the ongoing ImmuneRACE study (first 160 participants) and from 1,200 or so subjects provided by 6 global collaborators. HLA class I and class II types, where available, came from metadata supplied by the sample provider rather than from assay-based typing. The prospective study material was composed of cDNA or gDNA derived from T cells, B-cell-depleted T cells, or PBMCs. The dataset comprised deeply sampled blood TCRbeta repertoires from subjects exposed to, actively infected with, or recovered from COVID-19. A de-identified subject ID, COVID-19 status, age in years and sex were almost always included in the sample metadata. The repertoires were released in a freely available public database intended as a resource for research on the immune response to SARS-CoV-2.

With respect to this clone: Its antigen has not been determined. Base-call qualities are not available, and no considerably larger clone is one nucleotide away.

The junction shows trimming of 2 bases on V and 10 bases on J, and the gene matches do not reach 7 bases of it. The germline V gene specifies MGHRA as CDR1 and YSYEKL as CDR2. The CDR3 covers 14 residues, taking in both the cysteine and the phenylalanine. The read is trimmed to its CDR3 DNA, 42 bases read in frame from base 1. Overall study outcomes, separate from this receptor: How much clinical and demographic metadata was included differed by source and by participant, and the metadata was provided uncurated.

TCRbeta CDR3 regions were amplified from genomic DNA using the immunoSEQ Assay, a bias-controlled multiplex PCR. Per the authors' processing: Nucleated cell counts per sample were estimated from amplification of reference gene primers within the assay. To quantify the absolute abundance of each unique TCRbeta CDR3 rearrangement, sequence reads were collapsed and filtered. For each sample, productive Simpson clonality was calculated by taking the square root of Simpson's diversity index across productive rearrangements. TCRdb carries this immuneACCESS record with in-frame sequences only. Its versions omit some clonotypes, under half of them owing to an unresolved V gene in the studies checked, with the rest unexplained. Clone size and the V and J calls come from that table; the DNA yielded D and trimming. The sample table records tens of thousands of clones; around 80% of these occur just once. The ten largest clones represent about a fifth of the sample.

The collaborating institutions used their own protocols to collect whole blood in K2EDTA tubes. For TCRbeta analysis, collaborators shipped samples as frozen whole blood, isolated PBMCs, or DNA extracted from either of those sample types. Sequenced input: peripheral blood. Recombination connected TRBV4-1 to TRBJ2-1; TRBD1 agrees with 8 junctional bases. The TCR was taken from a human donor in a cohort sampled during active COVID-19. CDR3 protein: CASSQLTGGKEQFF. The sequenced DNA: TGCGCCAGCAGCCAACTAACAGGGGGGAAGGAGCAGTTCTTC.